The 25 T cell receptor beta chains below were found in one sample sequenced in a study of T cell responses to AZD1222 COVID-19 vaccine. Measured with immunoSEQ multiplex PCR; TCRdb has only the in-frame clones, and not every one. Here the sample spans over 150,000 clones, 90% being singletons. The specimen was peripheral blood, collected on day 0 of AZD1222 vaccination. These receptors were collected from an adult in good health.

The genes are TRBV6-5 and TRBJ2-7; a weak D match, TRBD1 (5 bases). Trimming shortened V by 0 bases and J by 3 bases, and 12 bases separated the two germline ends. Looked up from germline, CDR1 is MNHEY and CDR2 is SVGAGI. The CDR3 runs to 15 residues. The CDR3 region has the DNA TGTGCCAGCAGTTACTCGACGGCAGGGCACTACGAGCAGTACTTC. Amino acid sequence: CASSYSTAGHYEQYF.

J is TRBJ1-2 and V is TRBV15; tentatively, D is TRBD1 (6 bases). V was trimmed by 4 bases and J by 4 bases, leaving 13 bases between them. CDR1 is LNHNV, CDR2 YYDKDF, per germline (reference sequence). CDR3 length equals 14 residues. CDR3 bases: TGTGCCACCAGCACCCGGACAGCTCTCTATGGCTACACCTTC. This translates into CATSTRTALYGYTF. The full variable domain, completed using reference TRBV15 and TRBJ1-2, is DAMVIQNPRYQVTQFGKPVTLSCSQTLNHNVMYWYQQKSSQAPKLLFHYYDKDFNNEADTPDNFQSRRPNTSFCFLDIRSPGLGDTAMYLCATSTRTALYGYTFGSGTRLTVV.

The sample holds one count of this clone. The chain carries TRBV19 and TRBJ2-1; 8 bases map to TRBD2. The germline gives CDR1 LNHDA, CDR2 SQIVND (reference sequence). This CDR3 is built from 13 residues. J lost 8 bases, V lost 10 bases, and 10 bases had no gene match. In nucleotides, the CDR3 is TGTGCCACCGGGGGGGCGAAATTCCATGAGCAGTTCTTC. This encodes CATGGAKFHEQFF.

The rearrangement links TRBV4-2 to TRBJ1-1, with 8 positions matching TRBD1. This CDR3 has 17 amino acids. Looked up from germline, CDR1 is LGHNA and CDR2 is YNFKEQ. J gave up 5 bases and V 0 bases, and 11 bases lay outside the gene matches. The CDR3 reads CASSQELGGTGGTEAFF. CDR3 coding DNA: TGTGCCAGCAGCCAAGAGCTAGGAGGGACAGGAGGGACTGAAGCTTTCTTT.

The chain employs TRBV5-1 and TRBJ1-1; D possibly corresponds to TRBD1 (5 bases). Germline assignment: CDR1 SGHRS and CDR2 YFSETQ. The germline V and J ends were trimmed by 0 bases and 6 bases, with 15 bases remaining between them. This CDR3 region has 15 residues. This CDR3 is CASSLAGTEGSEAFF. The CDR3 DNA reads as TGCGCCAGCAGCTTGGCCGGGACGGAGGGCTCTGAAGCTTTCTTT.

The J gene is TRBJ2-7, the V gene TRBV5-1; 10 bases are a match to TRBD1. Germline CDR1 is SGHRS and CDR2 is YFSETQ. V shed 1 base and J 6 bases; nucleotides not matched to a gene: 7. This CDR3 has 15 amino acids. The CDR3 here is CASSLLRGDRGEQYF. The CDR3 DNA is TGCGCCAGCAGCTTGTTAAGGGGGGACAGGGGCGAGCAGTACTTC.

The genes are TRBV7-9 and TRBJ2-7, with unresolved D. Germline-derived CDR1 and CDR2 are SEHNR and FQNEAQ (reference sequence). This CDR3 is 15 amino acids long. V was trimmed by 1 base and J by 3 bases, leaving 13 bases between them. CDR3 DNA sequence: TGTGCCAGCAGCTTAGATTTTAGCACAGACTACGAGCAGTACTTC. This gives the protein CASSLDFSTDYEQYF.

The rearrangement links TRBV29-1 to TRBJ2-1; the D gene is possibly TRBD1 (6 bases). V lost 4 bases, J lost 4 bases, and 11 bases lay in between. Germline V gene lookup returns CDR1 SQVTM and CDR2 ANQGSEA. The CDR3 is 13 amino acids. The CDR3 sequence: CSVGTENYNEQFF. CDR3 coding DNA: TGCAGCGTTGGGACAGAGAATTACAATGAGCAGTTCTTC.

The chain uses TRBV15 and TRBJ1-1; 8 bases line up with TRBD1. This CDR3 region has 14 residues. The V and J ends lost 1 base and 6 bases, in that order; junction bases with no gene match: 4. Germline V gives CDR1 LNHNV, CDR2 YYDKDF (reference sequence). The CDR3 DNA reads TGTGCCACCAGCAGAGTCCAGGGGGCTTCTGAAGCTTTCTTT. Residues: CATSRVQGASEAFF. Based on the CDR3 plus reference TRBV15 and TRBJ1-1, the full variable domain is DAMVIQNPRYQVTQFGKPVTLSCSQTLNHNVMYWYQQKSSQAPKLLFHYYDKDFNNEADTPDNFQSRRPNTSFCFLDIRSPGLGDTAMYLCATSRVQGASEAFFGQGTRLTVV.

CDR3 amino acids: CASSYSGGDPPGELFF. The CDR3 DNA sequence: TGTGCCAGCAGTTACTCGGGGGGGGACCCCCCCGGGGAGCTGTTTTTT. The chain is built from TRBV6-2 or TRBV6-3 and TRBJ2-2, with 7 bases matching TRBD2. Germline V lookup: CDR1 MNHEY, CDR2 SVGEGT. CDR3 length equals 16 residues. V gave up 0 bases and J gave up 6 bases; unmatched junction bases: 7.

The chain carries TRBV5-1 and TRBJ2-1; 7 bases match TRBD2. J was trimmed by 8 bases and V by 1 base; bases with no gene match: 12. From germline, CDR1 is SGHRS and CDR2 YFSETQ. This CDR3 region has 16 residues. For the CDR3, the DNA is TGCGCCAGCAGCTTGAGCCGCGGCGGGGGAAGGGATGAGCAGTTCTTC. Its translation: CASSLSRGGGRDEQFF.

The chain couples TRBV18 to TRBJ1-6, with 7 bases lining up with TRBD1. The CDR3 has 14 residues. Germline trimming cut 4 bases from V and 7 bases from J; bases unmatched to any gene: 4. In germline, CDR1 is KGHSH, CDR2 LQKENI. CDR3 DNA: TGTGCCAGCTCACTCGGACAGGTGAATTCACCCCTCCACTTT. Encoded protein: CASSLGQVNSPLHF.

This clone was found a few times. The rearrangement joins TRBV7-9 to TRBJ2-5; a possible D gene is TRBD2 (7 bases). This CDR3 has 16 amino acids. Per the germline V gene, CDR1 is SEHNR and CDR2 is FQNEAQ (reference sequence). V lost 6 bases and J 2 bases, leaving 19 bases between the germline ends. CDR3 amino acids: CASSNRGRGTQETQYF. CDR3 DNA: TGTGCCAGCAGTAATCGGGGGCGGGGGACACAAGAGACCCAGTACTTC. The full variable domain, completed using reference TRBV7-9 and TRBJ2-5, is DTGVSQNPRHKITKRGQNVTFRCDPISEHNRLYWYRQTLGQGPEFLTYFQNEAQLEKSRLLSDRFSAERPKGSFSTLEIQRTEQGDSAMYLCASSNRGRGTQETQYFGPGTRLLVL.

The genes are TRBV4-1 and TRBJ1-3; a weak D match, TRBD1 (6 bases). Germline V CDR1 and CDR2: MGHRA, YSYEKL. Trimming removed 4 bases at V and 1 base at J, with 14 bases between. The CDR3 is made up of 16 amino acids. The CDR3 DNA sequence: TGCGCCAGCAGCCTACCCCCAGGGGTGTCTGGAAACACCATATATTTT. This sequence encodes CASSLPPGVSGNTIYF.

The gene calls are TRBV4-3 and TRBJ1-3, with a tentative D call TRBD1 (6 bases). The ends were cut back, 1 base at V and 0 bases at J, with 7 bases in the middle. Germline V lookup: CDR1 LGHNA, CDR2 YSLEER. The CDR3 covers 15 residues. CDR3: CASSQGTASGNTIYF. Here the CDR3 DNA reads TGCGCCAGCAGCCAAGGGACAGCCTCTGGAAACACCATATATTTT.

This rearrangement joins TRBV27 to TRBJ2-7; 9 nucleotides agree with TRBD1. This CDR3 has 16 residues. V dropped 8 bases and J dropped 3; count of bases not matched to a gene: 14. Germline V gives CDR1 MNHEY, CDR2 SMNVEV (reference sequence). CDR3 region: CASGWEGDRVIYEQYF. The CDR3 bases are TGTGCCAGCGGCTGGGAAGGGGACAGGGTTATCTACGAGCAGTACTTC.

The chain is built from TRBV10-3 and TRBJ1-5, with 7 bases identical to TRBD1. The germline CDR1 and CDR2 sequences are ENHRY and SYGVKD. The CDR3 totals 14 residues. The J segment lost 6 bases and the V segment lost 8 bases, leaving 10 bases of the junction unmatched. The CDR3 loop is CAIGGTGEGQPQHF. The DNA of the CDR3 is TGTGCCATCGGAGGAACAGGGGAAGGTCAGCCCCAGCATTTT.

This chain uses TRBV5-6 with TRBJ1-2; no clear D. Germline V lookup: CDR1 SGHDT, CDR2 YYEEEE. V lost 2 bases to trimming and J lost 4 bases, with 15 bases between them. The CDR3 extends over 15 amino acids. CDR3 region: CASSLGAGKIYGYTF. The CDR3 DNA follows: TGTGCCAGCAGCTTAGGAGCCGGAAAGATCTATGGCTACACCTTC. The variable domain in full, with the rest retrieved from reference TRBV5-6 and TRBJ1-2, is DAGVTQSPTHLIKTRGQQVTLRCSPKSGHDTVSWYQQALGQGPQFIFQYYEEEERQRGNFPDRFSGHQFPNYSSELNVNALLLGDSALYLCASSLGAGKIYGYTFGSGTRLTVV.

The chain couples TRBV29-1 to TRBJ2-2; 8 bases agree with TRBD2. The CDR3 extends over 14 amino acids. Germline CDR1 and CDR2: SQVTM and ANQGSEA. V was clipped by 4 bases and J by 5 bases; unmatched bases: 6. The DNA for the CDR3 is TGCAGCGTTGGCGGGGGGCGGATAACCGGGGAGCTGTTTTTT. This translates into CSVGGGRITGELFF.

This sequence joins TRBV29-1 and TRBJ2-1, with 8 bases aligning to TRBD2. Germline-derived CDR1 and CDR2 are SQVTM and ANQGSEA. CDR3 size: 13 residues. The V segment lost 2 bases and the J segment 10 bases; nucleotides outside the gene matches: 7. CDR3 sequence reads: CSVEYIAGWEQFF. Here the CDR3 DNA reads TGCAGCGTTGAATACATAGCGGGGTGGGAGCAGTTCTTC.

This chain links TRBV29-1 with TRBJ1-4, with D uncertain. CDR3 length equals 11 residues. The ends were cut back, 4 bases at V and 6 bases at J, with 6 bases in the middle. CDR1 and CDR2 (germline): SQVTM, ANQGSEA. The CDR3 DNA is TGCAGCGTTGTGGGCGATGAAAAACTGTTTTTT. Translated: CSVVGDEKLFF.

This clone appeared once. The DNA for the CDR3 is TGCAGCGTGGCAGGACAGGGCTATGGCTACACCTTC. Residues: CSVAGQGYGYTF. V is TRBV29-1 and J is TRBJ1-2, with 8 bases identical to TRBD1. V gave up 6 bases and J gave up 4 bases; unmatched junction bases: 4. This CDR3 is built from 12 residues. Germline CDR1 SQVTM, CDR2 ANQGSEA.

The chain combines TRBV11-3 with TRBJ2-1; D unclear. Per germline, CDR1 SGHNT and CDR2 YENEEA. This CDR3 comprises 13 residues. The V end lost 4 bases, the J end lost 8 bases, and 12 bases lay between the germline ends. As DNA, the CDR3 is TGTGCCAGCAGCTCCCCAGACCGATATGAGCAGTTCTTC. It codes for CASSSPDRYEQFF.

This chain links TRBV11-2 with TRBJ2-5, with 11 bases matching TRBD2. CDR1 SGHAT and CDR2 FQNNGV come from the germline V gene. This CDR3 has 15 residues. The ends lost 3 bases at V and 1 base at J; junction bases unmatched: 1. Here the CDR3 DNA reads TGTGCCAGCAGCTTCACTAGCGGGGGCCAAGAGACCCAGTACTTC. It encodes CASSFTSGGQETQYF.

The J gene is TRBJ2-7, the V gene TRBV5-6, with 9 positions matching TRBD2. Germline V gene lookup returns CDR1 SGHDT and CDR2 YYEEEE. The V and J ends lost 1 base and 0 bases, in that order; junction bases with no gene match: 5. CDR3 length equals 16 residues. DNA for the CDR3: TGTGCCAGCAGCTTGTACCTAGCGGGGCGCTCCTACGAGCAGTACTTC. It yields the protein CASSLYLAGRSYEQYF.